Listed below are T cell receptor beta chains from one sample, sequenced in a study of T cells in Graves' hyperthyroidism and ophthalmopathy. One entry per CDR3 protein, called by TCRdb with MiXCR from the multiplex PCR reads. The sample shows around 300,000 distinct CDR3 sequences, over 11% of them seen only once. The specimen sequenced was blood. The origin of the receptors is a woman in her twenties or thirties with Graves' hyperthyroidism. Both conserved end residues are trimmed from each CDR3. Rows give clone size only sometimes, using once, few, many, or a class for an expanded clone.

ASSQEVGLAGEDTQY . TRBJ2-3 TRBV5-4
ASSRRGGRGGQY many TRBJ2-5 TRBV7-2
ASGLLGEQF few TRBJ2-1 TRBV12-5
ASSPHPPRAETQY few TRBJ2-5 TRBV7-6
ASSLIDTGNQPQH few TRBJ1-5 TRBV28
AWRTRTSNEKLF many TRBJ1-4 TRBV30
ASSTGSGAEQY . TRBJ2-7 TRBV18
ASRPRPGQGINSPLH many TRBJ1-6 TRBV12-3/TRBV12-4
ASSPSPRGGRETQY many TRBJ2-5 TRBV28
ASSSLTGSYNEQF many TRBJ2-1 TRBV11-2
ASSPWLQETQY . TRBJ2-5 TRBV18
ASSYKGFGQPQH many TRBJ1-5 TRBV6-2/TRBV6-3
ASGLLPPGEGEKLF . TRBJ1-4 TRBV11-2
ASSPGTGPTQQY few TRBJ2-7 TRBV13
SASWGVNSPLH . TRBJ1-6 TRBV20-1
ASSEALQPQH many TRBJ1-5 TRBV6-1
SGDSDHGYT . TRBJ1-2 TRBV20-1
ASSQQGNYGYT . TRBJ1-2 TRBV3-1
ATTGTGGENEQY . TRBJ2-7 TRBV19
ATSGEFTEAF many TRBJ1-1 TRBV24-1
ASSFAGDWGEQY . TRBJ2-7 TRBV13
ASSEAIAAAGETQY . TRBJ2-5 TRBV6-1
ACGVGLGRNGYT few TRBJ1-2 TRBV30
ASSLYNPGAGGYT many TRBJ1-2 TRBV12-3/TRBV12-4
ASSPDHTGSGELF . TRBJ2-2 TRBV3-1
ASSLNRASDTQY . TRBJ2-3 TRBV7-2
SARDLRSGSTDTQY few TRBJ2-3 TRBV20-1
ASGEWVEAQY . TRBJ2-5 TRBV27
ASSYTGTSDTQY many TRBJ2-3 TRBV6-2/TRBV6-3
ASGRHSSYEQY . TRBJ2-7 TRBV11-2
ASSVYVASEDEKLF many TRBJ1-4 TRBV6-1
SARPGQWNTEAF many TRBJ1-1 TRBV20-1
ASTGGLADSYEQY many TRBJ2-7 TRBV28
AISEGGTTDTQY many TRBJ2-3 TRBV10-3
SANGDLGSGRYTDTQY few TRBJ2-3 TRBV29-1
SARDSSLASEQY . TRBJ2-7 TRBV20-1
ASSQGLSDGSYNEQF few TRBJ2-1 TRBV3-1
AWVDRVGYTEAF . TRBJ1-1 TRBV30
ASSQGTTNEQF . TRBJ2-1 TRBV11-3
ATKSRDRESNEQY many TRBJ2-7 TRBV15
AVAGTSGYNEQF many TRBJ2-1 TRBV10-3
ASSTPGATDTQY . TRBJ2-3 TRBV19